Here is one TCR beta chain with its context. Its specificity is unknown. The CDR3 consists of 14 residues. V lost 5 bases and J lost 2; bases outside the gene matches: 5. Germline V gene data show CDR1 as SGHAT and CDR2 as FQNNGV. PCR was run on genomic DNA. Amplification of the beta chain CDR3 used 30 forward and 13 reverse multiplex primers. Each CDR3 protein gets one entry after TCRdb re-called the multiplex PCR reads with MiXCR. The data show 280,000 or so distinct CDR3 sequences, 47% seen once. This sample was taken from a study of type 1 and type 2 diabetes patients. Study as a whole: A total of about 19,000,000 paired-end reads came from the whole study. General observations from the study: A median of one highly-expanded CD4+ clone, covering approximately 4.1% of reads, occurred in type 2 diabetes. Groups were not age- or gender-matched, which may bias interpretation.

Sequencing was done on a sample of peripheral blood mononuclear cells (PBMCs). The chain links TRBV11-2 to TRBJ2-5; 7 nucleotides line up with TRBD2. This clonotype originated in a man between 18 and 29 years old with type 2 diabetes. CDR3 amino acids: CASSQEGLQETQYF. In DNA, the CDR3 is TGTGCCAGCAGCCAAGAGGGACTACAAGAGACCCAGTACTTC. The full variable domain, in which reference TRBV11-2 and TRBJ2-5 provide the parts outside the CDR3, is EAGVAQSPRYKIIEKRQSVAFWCNPISGHATLYWYQQILGQGPKLLIQFQNNGVVDDSQLPKDRFSAERLKGVDSTLKIQPAKLEDSAVYLCASSQEGLQETQYFGPGTRLLVL.